Below, one TCR beta chain is given with its context. Its antigen remains unidentified. The input lacks base qualities; no much larger clone sits a single base away. CDR1 SGHNT and CDR2 YYREEE were looked up in the germline V gene (reference sequence). The CDR3 holds 14 amino acids from the cysteine to the phenylalanine. Only the CDR3 portion is preserved as DNA: 42 bases, with reading frame beginning at the first base. V sheds 1 base and J sheds 8 bases, leaving 12 bases between their ends. No patient had received any treatment before thyroid surgery. Patient clinical samples collected from about 2012 to 2019 were retrospectively analysed using T-cell receptor beta sequencing. This sample was taken from a study of metastatic and nonmetastatic thyroid tumors (dated by TCRdb to the early 2020s). With regard to the full study: Repertoires from peripheral blood and from tumor or nodule tissue samples of malignant and benign thyroid patients were compared.

Libraries came from PCR. Sequencing relied on an Illumina HiSeq 4000. The TCR beta-chain CDR3 region of each patient was profiled by high-throughput sequencing. As for the authors' bioinformatics: CDR3 differences across clinicopathological groups were used to build a classifier for discriminating distant-metastatic papillary thyroid cancer patients. Repertoire diversity was assessed with the Shannon index, and tumor-blood repertoire similarity with the Morisita-Horn index. TCRdb passed the public sequencing reads through fastp at Q25 and MiXCR, retaining productive beta sequences. The V and J calls shown here were made by TCRdb, not taken from the authors' results. The sample records roughly 15,000 clones, roughly 20% of which are singletons. The ten largest clones take up about 13% of the sample. Broader findings and caveats from the paper: TCR beta diversity was reported as significantly higher in malignant tumors than in benign nodules, in both blood and tumor samples.

The rearrangement joined TRBV5-4 to TRBJ2-2, with the D gene not confidently named. The clonotype was recovered from a female donor with papillary thyroid cancer or a benign thyroid nodule (not recorded which). Some clones in this sample may be carry-over from other donors' samples. Sequencing input: blood. This receptor has the CDR3 CASSLNTLGGELFF. The DNA is TGTGCCAGCAGCTTGAACACCTTGGGTGGGGAGCTGTTTTTT.